The table lists the clone carrying this T cell receptor beta chain with a few counts. The antigen remains unidentified. Caucasian, healthy and from Russia, the donors were aged between 6 and 90. With a J-beta primer mix and a sample-barcoded 5' primer, a second PCR ran about 7 to 11 cycles. TCRdb re-analysed the 5' RACE reads in MiXCR, keeping a single row per CDR3 protein. The table lists over 1,300,000 distinct CDR3 sequences, roughly 59% of them singletons. This record comes from a study of blood T cells in healthy people across ages. Whole-study findings and limits: Higher diversity and more naive CD4+ cells were features of long-lived donors, compared to aged donors. Donor CMV status was unknown, possibly confounding expanded clonotype changes.

CDR3 size: 14 residues. V was cut by 4 bases and J by 4 bases, with 13 bases left in between. Germline loops: CDR1 MNHEY, CDR2 SVGEGT. Material: blood. The V and J genes are TRBV6-2 or TRBV6-3 and TRBJ1-1; D gene uncertain. The sequence derives from a man between 18 and 29 years old in good health. CDR3 in amino acids: CASSSAGFPTEAFF. The CDR3 DNA reads TGTGCCAGCAGTTCGGCTGGGTTTCCCACTGAAGCTTTCTTT.